The 30 T cell receptor beta chains reported below all come from one sample, sequenced in a study of blood T cell repertoires in COVID-19. Sequencing was performed with immunoSEQ multiplex PCR; in TCRdb, only in-frame clones are kept and a portion is missing. The sample includes more than 200,000 clones, 88% of them seen just once. The sample consisted of peripheral blood. The receptors originated from a man in his 70s with acute or convalescent COVID-19.

The chain uses TRBV28 and TRBJ1-3, with D unresolved. Deletions cut 6 bases from V and 3 bases from J, with 21 bases between. The CDR3 is made up of 17 amino acids. Germline CDR1 reads MDHEN; CDR2 reads SYDVKM. The CDR3 protein is CASSPSRGGVNGNTIYF. The CDR3 region has the DNA TGTGCCAGCAGCCCAAGTCGTGGCGGGGTTAATGGAAACACCATATATTTT.

The chain recombines TRBV12-3 or TRBV12-4 with TRBJ1-1, with a tentative D call TRBD1 (5 bases). Trimming cost V 1 base and J 3 bases, with 6 bases left between them. The CDR3 spans 13 residues. The chain's CDR3 is CASSLGGHTEAFF. CDR3 DNA: TGTGCCAGCAGTTTAGGGGGCCACACTGAAGCTTTCTTT.

The chain has TRBV9 and TRBJ2-1; D is perhaps TRBD1 (6 bases). Looked up from germline, CDR1 is SGDLS and CDR2 is YYNGEE. CDR3 size: 15 residues. V was clipped by 3 bases and J by 6 bases, with 16 bases between them. CDR3 sequence (DNA): TGTGCCAGCAGCGCGACGGGACAAGGCCTCAATGAGCAGTTCTTC. Residues: CASSATGQGLNEQFF.

CDR3 residues: CASSPPGQGFAEQYF. The CDR3 nucleotides read TGTGCCAGTAGTCCACCGGGACAGGGGTTCGCCGAGCAGTACTTC. The J gene is TRBJ2-7, the V gene TRBV19; 10 bases map to TRBD1. Germline CDR1 is LNHDA and CDR2 is SQIVND (reference sequence). Germline trimming cut 5 bases from V and 6 bases from J; bases unmatched to any gene: 10. This CDR3 is built from 15 residues.

The rearrangement links TRBV4-3 to TRBJ2-5; D gene unclear. Germline V gene data show CDR1 as LGHNA and CDR2 as YSLEER. The CDR3 has 16 amino acids. V was pared by 0 bases and J by 2 bases, with 13 bases between. Here the CDR3 DNA reads TGCGCCAGCAGCCAAGATCATTTCAGAACACAAGAGACCCAGTACTTC. Translation gives CASSQDHFRTQETQYF.

The chain combines TRBV9 with TRBJ2-2, with D unclear. The ends were cut back, 0 bases at V and 3 bases at J, with 6 bases in the middle. CDR1 is SGDLS, CDR2 YYNGEE, per germline. This CDR3 comprises 14 residues. The CDR3 spells CASSVVGDTGELFF. The CDR3 DNA sequence: TGTGCCAGCAGCGTAGTAGGAGACACCGGGGAGCTGTTTTTT.

DNA of the CDR3: TGTGCCAGCAACCCGGCCGGAGGGCACAATGAGCAGTTCTTC. Protein product: CASNPAGGHNEQFF. The chain employs TRBV7-9 and TRBJ2-1; tentatively, D is TRBD2 (6 bases). Trimming cost V 7 bases and J 5 bases, with 15 bases left between them. This CDR3 has 14 residues. Germline V lookup: CDR1 SEHNR, CDR2 FQNEAQ (reference sequence).

This chain links TRBV7-6 with TRBJ1-2; TRBD1 agrees at 10 bases. Trimming removed 1 base from V and 7 bases from J; junction bases left unmatched: 3. Germline V lookup: CDR1 SGHVS, CDR2 FNYEAQ. This CDR3 has 14 residues. The CDR3 nucleotides are TGTGCCAGCAGCTTAGGACAGGGGGCTGGTGGCTACACCTTC. As protein: CASSLGQGAGGYTF.

V gene TRBV19 combines with J gene TRBJ2-1, with 9 bases matching TRBD2. Trimming removed 1 base from V and 0 bases from J; junction bases left unmatched: 13. Germline values: CDR1 LNHDA, CDR2 SQIVND (reference sequence). The CDR3 sequence is 20 residues long. The CDR3 nucleotides read TGTGCCAGTAGTATAGGGACTAGCGCTCACATTTACAGCTCCTACAATGAGCAGTTCTTC. Translating it yields CASSIGTSAHIYSSYNEQFF.

The sample holds a few counts of this clone. This chain connects TRBV7-2 to TRBJ2-4, with 8 nucleotides matching TRBD1. CDR3 length: 14 residues. V was pared by 5 bases and J by 7 bases, with 7 bases of the junction left unmatched. Germline CDR1 and CDR2: SGHTA and FQGNSA. The CDR3 nucleotides read TGTGCCAGCAGCCGGACAGGGCTGGCGAACATTCAGTACTTC. It specifies CASSRTGLANIQYF.

The chain has TRBV20-1 and TRBJ2-1; tentative D call: TRBD1 (6 bases). Germline loops: CDR1 DFQATT, CDR2 SNEGSKA (reference sequence). The CDR3 spans 11 residues. As DNA, the CDR3 is TGCAGCCCAGGACAGTACAATGAGCAGTTCTTC. It translates to CSPGQYNEQFF.

This chain uses TRBV10-3 with TRBJ1-2; 10 positions match TRBD1. The CDR3 totals 14 residues. Looked up from germline, CDR1 is ENHRY and CDR2 is SYGVKD. Germline trimming cut 8 bases from V and 4 bases from J; bases unmatched to any gene: 7. CDR3 sequence (DNA): TGTGCCATCCGAGGGACAGGGGTTAGCTATGGCTACACCTTC. Translated: CAIRGTGVSYGYTF.

This chain links TRBV21-1 with TRBJ2-2; TRBD2 is the table's D call, not checked against the DNA. TRBV21-1 is flagged as a pseudogene. This CDR3 comprises 16 residues. As DNA, the CDR3 is TGTGCCAGCAGCAAGGGACTAGCGCCGAACACCGGGGAGCTGTTTTTT. Amino acids: CASSKGLAPNTGELFF.

This chain links TRBV4-1 with TRBJ2-1, with 9 bases identical to TRBD2. Per the germline V gene, CDR1 is MGHRA and CDR2 is YSYEKL. V dropped 4 bases and J dropped 4; count of bases not matched to a gene: 8. CDR3 length: 16 amino acids. CDR3 in DNA: TGCGCCAGCAGCCGGGGTGGACTAGCGACATACAATGAGCAGTTCTTC. This translates into CASSRGGLATYNEQFF.

V and J are TRBV5-4 and TRBJ2-7, with 8 bases lining up with TRBD1. This CDR3 is built from 15 residues. The V gene end was trimmed by 2 bases and the J gene end by 0 bases; junction bases not matched to a gene: 4. Germline CDR1 is SGHNT and CDR2 is YYREEE (reference sequence). This chain's CDR3 is CASSFQGASSYEQYF. CDR3 bases: TGTGCCAGCAGCTTCCAGGGGGCGAGCTCCTACGAGCAGTACTTC. Supplemented by reference TRBV5-4 and TRBJ2-7, the full variable domain reads ETGVTQSPTHLIKTRGQQVTLRCSSQSGHNTVSWYQQALGQGPQFIFQYYREEENGRGNFPPRFSGLQFPNYSSELNVNALELDDSALYLCASSFQGASSYEQYFGPGTRLTVT.

The chain recombines TRBV28 with TRBJ2-7; D possibly corresponds to TRBD1 (5 bases). CDR3 size: 13 residues. V was clipped by 6 bases and J by 5 bases, with 14 bases between them. Per germline, CDR1 MDHEN and CDR2 SYDVKM. This chain's CDR3 is CASRRVTGHEQYF. In DNA form, the CDR3 reads TGTGCCAGCAGAAGAGTAACAGGTCACGAGCAGTACTTC. The full variable domain, rest sourced from reference TRBV28 and TRBJ2-7, is DVKVTQSSRYLVKRTGEKVFLECVQDMDHENMFWYRQDPGLGLRLIYFSYDVKMKEKGDIPEGYSVSREKKERFSLILESASTNQTSMYLCASRRVTGHEQYFGPGTRLTVT.

The chain couples TRBV7-9 to TRBJ2-5; 9 positions match TRBD2. The V segment lost 2 bases and the J segment 5 bases; nucleotides outside the gene matches: 18. This CDR3 has 19 amino acids. Germline-derived CDR1 and CDR2 are SEHNR and FQNEAQ (reference sequence). CDR3 DNA sequence: TGTGCCAGCAGCTTAAGGCGATTGGAATTAGCGGGAGAGGGGGAGACCCAGTACTTC. It encodes CASSLRRLELAGEGETQYF.

V usage is TRBV19 and J usage is TRBJ2-1, with 8 bases fitting TRBD2. Germline loops: CDR1 LNHDA, CDR2 SQIVND (reference sequence). V shed 5 bases and J 9 bases; nucleotides not matched to a gene: 9. The CDR3 loop spans 14 amino acids. The CDR3 sequence: CASSQAGEGSEQFF. In DNA form, the CDR3 reads TGTGCCAGTAGTCAAGCGGGAGAAGGGAGTGAGCAGTTCTTC.

This chain links TRBV7-2 with TRBJ2-2, with 10 bases identical to TRBD1. The V gene's germline CDR1 is SGHTA and CDR2 FQGNSA. V dropped 5 bases and J dropped 5; count of bases not matched to a gene: 11. The CDR3 is made up of 17 amino acids. The CDR3 nucleotides are TGTGCCAGCAGCGGATATCGACAGGGGGCGCGGACCGGGGAGCTGTTTTTT. This gives the protein CASSGYRQGARTGELFF.

The genes are TRBV7-9 and TRBJ1-3; a weak D match, TRBD1 (5 bases). Germline values: CDR1 SEHNR, CDR2 FQNEAQ (reference sequence). With 5 bases removed from V and 0 bases from J, the gap between germline ends came to 8 bases. The length of the CDR3 is 14 residues. The DNA of the CDR3 is TGTGCCAGCAGCCCACAGGACTCTGGAAACACCATATATTTT. This gives the protein CASSPQDSGNTIYF.

The chain carries TRBV28 and TRBJ2-1; possibly TRBD2 for D (6 bases). The CDR3 is 13 residues long. Trimming cost V 4 bases and J 9 bases, with 13 bases left between them. Germline V lookup: CDR1 MDHEN, CDR2 SYDVKM. CDR3 amino acids: CASSYTGRSEQFF. The CDR3 nucleotides are TGTGCCAGCAGTTATACCGGGAGAAGTGAGCAGTTCTTC.

The chain links TRBV7-2 to TRBJ1-5; 9 positions match TRBD1. CDR1 is SGHTA, CDR2 FQGNSA, per germline. The CDR3 has 13 residues. Unmatched junction bases numbered 5, after V lost 8 bases and J lost 6 bases. This CDR3 reads CASGQGFIQPQHF. The DNA of the CDR3 is TGTGCCAGCGGACAGGGGTTTATTCAGCCCCAGCATTTT.

The chain carries TRBV19 and TRBJ1-5; perhaps TRBD1 as D (5 bases). This CDR3 region has 15 residues. Germline loops: CDR1 LNHDA, CDR2 SQIVND (reference sequence). Deletions cut 4 bases from V and 1 base from J, with 11 bases between. Here the CDR3 reads CASSRKQDSNQPQHF. The DNA for the CDR3 is TGTGCCAGTAGTAGGAAACAGGACAGCAATCAGCCCCAGCATTTT. The whole variable domain, filled in from reference TRBV19 and TRBJ1-5, reads DGGITQSPKYLFRKEGQNVTLSCEQNLNHDAMYWYRQDPGQGLRLIYYSQIVNDFQKGDIAEGYSVSREKKESFPLTVTSAQKNPTAFYLCASSRKQDSNQPQHFGDGTRLSIL.

The chain carries TRBV27 and TRBJ1-6, with D unclear. The CDR3 totals 16 residues. The V and J ends lost 5 bases and 5 bases respectively, with 16 bases between them. CDR1 is MNHEY, CDR2 SMNVEV, per germline (reference sequence). The CDR3 DNA is TGTGCCAGCAGTCACCCTCCGGCAGGTGATAATTCACCCCTCCACTTT. It translates to CASSHPPAGDNSPLHF.

The genes are TRBV12-3 or TRBV12-4 and TRBJ1-3; maybe TRBD1 (5 bases). Trimming removed 6 bases at V and 0 bases at J, with 6 bases between. This CDR3 has 13 residues. The CDR3 spells CASSQGSGNTIYF. CDR3 DNA sequence: TGTGCCAGCAGCCAGGGCTCTGGAAACACCATATATTTT.

This chain joins TRBV21-1 and TRBJ1-5; the table names TRBD1, a call not compared with the DNA. TRBV21-1 represents a pseudogene. The CDR3 covers 19 residues. DNA for the CDR3: TGTGCCAGCAGGCCCGTACCGATCGGACAGGTTGGTAGCAATCAGCCCCAGCATTTT. Translating gives CASRPVPIGQVGSNQPQHF.

This chain links TRBV18 with TRBJ1-5, with D perhaps TRBD1 (6 bases). The CDR3 has 15 residues. CDR1 is KGHSH, CDR2 LQKENI, per germline. The V gene lost 3 bases and the J gene lost 0 bases, with 9 bases spanning the gap. The CDR3 is CASSPQGYSNQPQHF. The CDR3 DNA reads TGTGCCAGCTCACCCCAGGGGTATAGCAATCAGCCCCAGCATTTT. The whole variable domain, remainder taken from reference TRBV18 and TRBJ1-5, is NAGVMQNPRHLVRRRGQEARLRCSPMKGHSHVYWYRQLPEEGLKFMVYLQKENIIDESGMPKERFSAEFPKEGPSILRIQQVVRGDSAAYFCASSPQGYSNQPQHFGDGTRLSIL.

The chain combines TRBV15 with TRBJ2-7; TRBD2 matches 7 bases. Trimming at V came to 6 bases and at J to 5 bases, leaving 13 bases not matched to a gene. CDR1 and CDR2 (germline): LNHNV, YYDKDF (reference sequence). CDR3 size: 15 residues. In DNA, the CDR3 is TGTGCCACCAGAAGACCTGGGGGAGGGCGCAACGAGCAGTACTTC. Amino acid sequence: CATRRPGGGRNEQYF.

This clone was seen just once. The rearrangement joins TRBV5-8 to TRBJ2-1, with TRBD1 matching over 10 bases. The germline CDR1 and CDR2 sequences are SGHTS and YDEGEE. CDR3 length: 14 amino acids. J was trimmed by 7 bases and V by 4 bases; bases with no gene match: 5. The CDR3 DNA reads TGTGCCAGCAGCACGGACAGGGGGAGGAATGAGCAGTTCTTC. Translated: CASSTDRGRNEQFF.

This chain joins TRBV6-2 or TRBV6-3 and TRBJ2-2; D not resolved. The CDR3 extends over 15 amino acids. Germline lookup yields CDR1 MNHEY and CDR2 SVGEGT. With 6 bases removed from V and 6 bases from J, the gap between germline ends came to 17 bases. CDR3 amino acids: CASSLAGAEPGELFF. CDR3 nucleotide sequence: TGTGCCAGCAGCCTTGCCGGAGCCGAGCCCGGGGAGCTGTTTTTT.